Following are 9 T cell receptor beta chains from one sample sequenced in a study of regulatory T cells in long-lasting Graves disease (dated by TCRdb to about 2021). Library creation used multiplex PCR. The run used an Illumina HiSeq 4000. TCR beta libraries were built with iRepertoire HTBI primers and Arm-PCR amplification of CDR3 regions. TCRdb reran the public reads through fastp at Q25 and MiXCR, keeping productive beta chains. All rows with the same CDR3 protein become a single entry with the most common DNA and genes. This sample holds 400,000 to 650,000 distinct CDR3 sequences; around 16% were observed only once. The ten most abundant clones make up about 25% of the sample. Sample time point, as interpreted from the label and publication: newly diagnosed GD, antithyroid drugs for less than 3 months. RNA was extracted from PBMCs in TRIzol for both TCR sequencing and RNA sequencing. These sequences were also reported in another study, on T cells in Graves' hyperthyroidism and ophthalmopathy.

The specimen was peripheral blood mononuclear cells (PBMCs), collected at new diagnosis, from a patient treated with antithyroid drugs. These TCRs come from a woman aged 35-65 years with Graves disease. Donor details come from another sample of the same person, matched by shared clones.

The chain combines TRBV5-6 with TRBJ1-1; a weak D match, TRBD1 (5 bases). The CDR3 covers 16 residues. Trimming left V 4 bases short and J 0 bases short, with 16 bases between. Germline V gene sequence: CDR1 SGHDT, CDR2 YYEEEE. CDR3 amino acids: CASSEETGLVNTEAFF. In nucleotides, the CDR3 is TGTGCCAGCAGCGAGGAGACGGGACTGGTGAACACTGAAGCTTTCTTT.

In this sample, this clonotype turned up a few times. This chain links TRBV6-1 with TRBJ1-6; D might be TRBD1 (6 bases). The germline CDR1 and CDR2 sequences are MNHNS and SASEGT. CDR3 length: 17 amino acids. Trimming removed 7 bases at V and 7 bases at J, with 23 bases between. CDR3: CASTTLRGGSSNSPLHF. The CDR3 region has the DNA TGTGCCAGCACCACCCTAAGGGGGGGTTCCTCAAATTCACCCCTCCACTTT.

This clonotype has a handful of counts. DNA for the CDR3: TGTGCCAGCAGCCAGGGGGGTTTGGGGTCACCCCTCCACTTT. This codes for CASSQGGLGSPLHF. The chain uses TRBV7-2 and TRBJ1-6; 7 nucleotides match TRBD1. The CDR3 extends over 14 amino acids. Germline V gives CDR1 SGHTA, CDR2 FQGNSA. With V trimmed by 5 bases and J by 10 bases, 8 bases remained unmatched.

This chain joins TRBV10-3 and TRBJ1-4, with unresolved D. The length of the CDR3 is 15 residues. Trimming removed 3 bases from V and 0 bases from J, with 8 bases in between. Looked up from germline, CDR1 is ENHRY and CDR2 is SYGVKD. CDR3 DNA sequence: TGTGCCATCAGTGATCCGGATGCAACTAATGAAAAACTGTTTTTT. Translating gives CAISDPDATNEKLFF.

J is TRBJ1-1 and V is TRBV6-2 or TRBV6-3; 10 bases map to TRBD1. Germline trimming cut 6 bases from V and 11 bases from J; bases unmatched to any gene: 12. Germline-derived CDR1 and CDR2 are MNHEY and SVGEGT. CDR3 length: 14 amino acids. The CDR3 protein is CASRPPGQGNLAFF. The CDR3 nucleotides read TGTGCCAGCAGACCCCCGGGACAGGGGAATTTGGCTTTCTTT.

The chain combines TRBV5-1 with TRBJ1-1, with D possibly being TRBD1 (5 bases). Trimming removed 4 bases at V and 6 bases at J, with 13 bases between. The CDR3 extends over 13 amino acids. Germline assignment: CDR1 SGHRS and CDR2 YFSETQ. The DNA of the CDR3 is TGCGCCAGCAGCGTGGGTCCGGGGGCTGAAGCTTTCTTT. This translates into CASSVGPGAEAFF.

This clonotype has at least ten counts. The chain couples TRBV27 to TRBJ1-6, with D perhaps TRBD1 (6 bases). Germline V gene sequence: CDR1 MNHEY, CDR2 SMNVEV (reference sequence). Trimming took 2 bases from V and 7 from J, leaving 15 bases between them. CDR3 length: 16 residues. CDR3 nucleotides: TGTGCCAGCAGTTTAGGGGGCAGCGAGAGAAATTCACCCCTCCACTTT. Translated, it gives CASSLGGSERNSPLHF.

This clonotype was observed a few times. The V and J genes are TRBV4-2 and TRBJ2-3; 7 bases match TRBD1. CDR3 size: 14 residues. V dropped 0 bases and J dropped 14; count of bases not matched to a gene: 11. Germline assignment: CDR1 LGHNA and CDR2 YNFKEQ. The CDR3 coding sequence is TGTGCCAGCAGCCAAGATACGACAGGGCTTTCTGGGTATTTT. This codes for CASSQDTTGLSGYF.

This clonotype was counted a few times. The chain employs TRBV5-1 and TRBJ2-3; a possible D gene is TRBD2 (5 bases). This CDR3 is built from 14 residues. Trimming stripped 3 bases from V and 1 base from J, with 9 bases between. The germline V gene has CDR1 SGHRS and CDR2 YFSETQ. The CDR3 reads CASSSGKRTDTQYF. The CDR3 DNA sequence: TGCGCCAGCAGCTCGGGGAAGCGCACAGATACGCAGTATTTT.